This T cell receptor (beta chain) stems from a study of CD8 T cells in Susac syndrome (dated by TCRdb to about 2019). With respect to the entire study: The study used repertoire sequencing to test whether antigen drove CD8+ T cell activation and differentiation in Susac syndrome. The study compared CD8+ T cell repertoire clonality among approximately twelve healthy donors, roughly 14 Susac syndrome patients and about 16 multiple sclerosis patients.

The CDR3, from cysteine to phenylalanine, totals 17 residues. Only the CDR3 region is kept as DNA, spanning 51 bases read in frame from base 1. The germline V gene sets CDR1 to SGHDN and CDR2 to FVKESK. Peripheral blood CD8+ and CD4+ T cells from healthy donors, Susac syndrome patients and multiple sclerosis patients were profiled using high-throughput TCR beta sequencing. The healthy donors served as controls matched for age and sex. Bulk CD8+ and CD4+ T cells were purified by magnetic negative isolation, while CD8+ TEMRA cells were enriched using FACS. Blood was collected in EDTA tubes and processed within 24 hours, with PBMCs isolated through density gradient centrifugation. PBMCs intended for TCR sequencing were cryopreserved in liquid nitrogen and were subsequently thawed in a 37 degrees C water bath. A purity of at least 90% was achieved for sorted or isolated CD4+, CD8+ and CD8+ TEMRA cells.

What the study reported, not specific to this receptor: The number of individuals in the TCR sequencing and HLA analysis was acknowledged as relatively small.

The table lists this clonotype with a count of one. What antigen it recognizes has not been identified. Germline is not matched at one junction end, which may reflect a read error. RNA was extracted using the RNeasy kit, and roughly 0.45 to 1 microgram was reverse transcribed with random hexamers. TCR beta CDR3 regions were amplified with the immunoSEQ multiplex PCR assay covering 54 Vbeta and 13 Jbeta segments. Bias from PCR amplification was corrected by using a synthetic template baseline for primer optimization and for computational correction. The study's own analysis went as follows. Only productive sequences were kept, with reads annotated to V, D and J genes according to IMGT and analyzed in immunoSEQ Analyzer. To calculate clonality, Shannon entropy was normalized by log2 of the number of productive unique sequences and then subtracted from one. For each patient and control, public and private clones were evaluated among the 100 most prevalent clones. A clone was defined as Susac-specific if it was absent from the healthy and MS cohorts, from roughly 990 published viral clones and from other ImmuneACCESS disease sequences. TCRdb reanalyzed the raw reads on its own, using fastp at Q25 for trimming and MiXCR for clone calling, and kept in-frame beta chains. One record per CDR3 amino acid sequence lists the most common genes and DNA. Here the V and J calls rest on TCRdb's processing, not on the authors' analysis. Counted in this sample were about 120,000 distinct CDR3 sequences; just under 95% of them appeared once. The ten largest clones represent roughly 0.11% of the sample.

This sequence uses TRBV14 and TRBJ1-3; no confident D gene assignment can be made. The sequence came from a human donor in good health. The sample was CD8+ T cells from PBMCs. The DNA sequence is TGTGCCAGCAGCCACCGTGGAGGACCCAACTCTGAAAACACCATATATTTT. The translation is CASSHRGGPNSENTIYF.